This is a list of T cell receptor beta chains from one sample in a study of cytomegalovirus exposure and HLA in healthy donors. Sequenced by immunoSEQ multiplex PCR; TCRdb stores in-frame clones only, minus some. The sample totals about 200,000 clones. Sequences were obtained from PBMCs. The source is a girl aged 2 to 9 in good health and CMV-seropositive. CDR3s include the opening cysteine and the closing phenylalanine or tryptophan. A D gene is named only where the DNA matches it firmly.

>.|TRBJ2-5|TRBV5-8
TGTGCCAGCAGGTCGGGACACTTAATCGAAGAGACCCAGTACTTC
CASRSGHLIEETQYF
>.|TRBJ2-1|TRBV11-2
TGTGCCAGCAGCTTAGGACGTTCAGGTTACGAGCAGTTCTTC
CASSLGRSGYEQFF
>.|TRBJ2-7|TRBV5-1
TGCGCCAGCAGCTTTAGGGAGAACTACGAGCAGTACTTC
CASSFRENYEQYF
>TRBD2|TRBJ2-1|TRBV5-4
TGTGCCAGCAGCTTGGTGGCTAGCGGCGACAATGAGCAGTTCTTC
CASSLVASGDNEQFF
>.|TRBJ1-3|TRBV14
TGTGCCAGCAGTGGAACGGGAGGAAACACCATATATTTT
CASSGTGGNTIYF
>.|TRBJ1-2|TRBV18
TGTGCCAGCTCAATGGGAATACAGGGAGGGGATGGCTACACCTTC
CASSMGIQGGDGYTF
>TRBD1|TRBJ1-4|TRBV18
TGTGCCAGCTCCCCCCAGGGGGCAGGGTTATACGAAAAACTGTTTTTT
CASSPQGAGLYEKLFF
>TRBD1|TRBJ2-3|TRBV5-1
TGCGCCAGCAGCTCCGGGACAGGCACAGATACGCAGTATTTT
CASSSGTGTDTQYF
>.|TRBJ2-1|TRBV27
TGTGCCAGCAGTTATAGTGCCTCCAATGAGCAGTTCTTC
CASSYSASNEQFF
>TRBD2|TRBJ2-3|TRBV6-5
TGTGCCAGCAGTATTAGCGGGAGATGGGATACGCAGTATTTT
CASSISGRWDTQYF
>TRBD2|TRBJ2-7|TRBV11-2
TGTGCCAGCAGCTTAGATCTGGGCGGGAGGTCTGGGCAGTACTTC
CASSLDLGGRSGQYF
>.|TRBJ2-2|TRBV6-6
TGTGCCAGCAGCAAACAGGGGAACACCGGGGAGCTGTTTTTT
CASSKQGNTGELFF
>.|TRBJ2-7|TRBV5-6
TGTGCCAGCAGCCGCCCTGGAGGCTCCTACGAGCAGTACTTC
CASSRPGGSYEQYF